A selection of T cell receptor beta chains follows, all from one sample in a study of blood T cell repertoires in COVID-19. Clones were read by immunoSEQ multiplex PCR, and TCRdb kept only the in-frame ones, dropping some. The sample contains some 200,000 clones, over 75% of which appear only once. The sample was PBMCs or T cells enriched from blood (not recorded which). These receptors were obtained from a man aged 35-49 years who had recovered from COVID-19. Both conserved end residues are part of each CDR3. The D gene is left open where the match is weak. Size values are once, few and many counts, or a class for expanded clones, and some rows have none.

d_call: -; v_call: TRBV19; j_call: TRBJ1-5; clone_size: -; cdr3_nt: TGTGCCAGTAAACAGTATTCCGGCAATCAGCCCCAGCATTTT; cdr3_aa: CASKQYSGNQPQHF
d_call: -; v_call: TRBV3-1/TRBV3-2; j_call: TRBJ2-3; clone_size: once; cdr3_nt: TGTGCCAGCAGCCAAAAGGCATTAGCCCCGAGCCGCGCCACGCAGTATTTT; cdr3_aa: CASSQKALAPSRATQYF
d_call: -; v_call: TRBV5-1; j_call: TRBJ2-4; clone_size: -; cdr3_nt: TGCGCCAGCAGCCCAGGATTAAACAACTGGGGCGGGGCTCACATTCAGTACTTC; cdr3_aa: CASSPGLNNWGGAHIQYF
d_call: TRBD2; v_call: TRBV6-8; j_call: TRBJ2-1; clone_size: -; cdr3_nt: TGTGCCAGCAGGCCCAGGACTAGCGGGAGGGCGGATGAGCAGTTCTTC; cdr3_aa: CASRPRTSGRADEQFF
d_call: TRBD2; v_call: TRBV6-1; j_call: TRBJ2-5; clone_size: -; cdr3_nt: TGTGCCAGCAGTGAAGGTCTAGCGGGAGTCGGGGCTTGGGAGACCCAGTACTTC; cdr3_aa: CASSEGLAGVGAWETQYF
d_call: -; v_call: TRBV11-3; j_call: TRBJ1-1; clone_size: -; cdr3_nt: TGTGCCAGCAGCTTATCCAGGGCTCCCACTGAAGCTTTCTTT; cdr3_aa: CASSLSRAPTEAFF
d_call: -; v_call: TRBV7-2; j_call: TRBJ1-3; clone_size: -; cdr3_nt: TGTGCCAGCAGCCTAAATTCCGGGAACCGAAACACCATATATTTT; cdr3_aa: CASSLNSGNRNTIYF
d_call: TRBD1; v_call: TRBV29-1; j_call: TRBJ2-7; clone_size: -; cdr3_nt: TGCAGCGTTGTTGGACAGGGGTCGTACGAGCAGTACTTC; cdr3_aa: CSVVGQGSYEQYF
d_call: -; v_call: TRBV12-3/TRBV12-4; j_call: TRBJ1-2; clone_size: few; cdr3_nt: TGTGCCAGCAGTTTGGGGGGGCAGGGTGGCTACACCTTC; cdr3_aa: CASSLGGQGGYTF
d_call: TRBD1; v_call: TRBV10-3; j_call: TRBJ1-5; clone_size: -; cdr3_nt: TGTGCCATCAGTCGGGGGACAGGTGATCAGCCCCAGCATTTT; cdr3_aa: CAISRGTGDQPQHF
d_call: TRBD2; v_call: TRBV11-1; j_call: TRBJ2-7; clone_size: -; cdr3_nt: TGTGCCAGCAGCCTGTTAGCGGGAGATAGCTACGAGCAGTACTTC; cdr3_aa: CASSLLAGDSYEQYF
d_call: -; v_call: TRBV5-6; j_call: TRBJ1-6; clone_size: -; cdr3_nt: TGTGCCAGCAGCTTGGAGGGGGTCTCACCCCTCCACTTT; cdr3_aa: CASSLEGVSPLHF
d_call: TRBD2; v_call: TRBV10-3; j_call: TRBJ2-3; clone_size: -; cdr3_nt: TGTGCCACCAGGCTACCATTAGCGGGAGAGGGAGATACGCAGTATTTT; cdr3_aa: CATRLPLAGEGDTQYF
d_call: -; v_call: TRBV27; j_call: TRBJ2-5; clone_size: -; cdr3_nt: TGTGCCAGCAGTCCCGGGGGATGGGAGACCCAGTACTTC; cdr3_aa: CASSPGGWETQYF
d_call: TRBD2; v_call: TRBV5-5; j_call: TRBJ2-1; clone_size: -; cdr3_nt: TGTGCCAGCAGCTTGAGTAGCGGGAGCAACAATGAGCAGTTCTTC; cdr3_aa: CASSLSSGSNNEQFF
d_call: -; v_call: TRBV30; j_call: TRBJ2-3; clone_size: -; cdr3_nt: TGTGCCTGGAGCTACTCAGATACGCAGTATTTT; cdr3_aa: CAWSYSDTQYF
d_call: TRBD2; v_call: TRBV19; j_call: TRBJ2-1; clone_size: -; cdr3_nt: TGTGCCAGTAGTATAGACGACGGGACTAGCGGGTCCCCCCTGCGGACCAATGAGCAGTTCTTC; cdr3_aa: CASSIDDGTSGSPLRTNEQFF
d_call: TRBD2; v_call: TRBV10-1; j_call: TRBJ2-7; clone_size: -; cdr3_nt: TGCGCCAGCAGTTCTAGCGGGAGCAGGGCCGAGCAGTACTTC; cdr3_aa: CASSSSGSRAEQYF
d_call: -; v_call: TRBV3-1/TRBV3-2; j_call: TRBJ2-7; clone_size: once; cdr3_nt: TGTGCCAGCAGCCCACAGCGGTCCTACGAGCAGTACTTC; cdr3_aa: CASSPQRSYEQYF
d_call: -; v_call: TRBV18; j_call: TRBJ2-3; clone_size: -; cdr3_nt: TGTGCCAGCTCACCACTAGCGACCACAGATACGCAGTATTTT; cdr3_aa: CASSPLATTDTQYF
d_call: -; v_call: TRBV4-2; j_call: TRBJ2-7; clone_size: -; cdr3_nt: TGTGCCAGCAGCCAAGACAGGTCGGTTTTCTACGAGCAGTACTTC; cdr3_aa: CASSQDRSVFYEQYF
d_call: TRBD1; v_call: TRBV5-1; j_call: TRBJ1-2; clone_size: few; cdr3_nt: TGCGCCAGCAGCACCCCCGGGACAGGGAAGGGCTACACCTTC; cdr3_aa: CASSTPGTGKGYTF
d_call: -; v_call: TRBV19; j_call: TRBJ1-5; clone_size: -; cdr3_nt: TGTGCCACGGACGGGGACACCAGATATAGCAATCAGCCCCAGCATTTT; cdr3_aa: CATDGDTRYSNQPQHF
d_call: TRBD1; v_call: TRBV7-9; j_call: TRBJ1-3; clone_size: few; cdr3_nt: TGTGCCAGCAGCCACCCCCGGGACAGGGGAGGTGGAAACACCATATATTTT; cdr3_aa: CASSHPRDRGGGNTIYF
d_call: -; v_call: TRBV2; j_call: TRBJ1-3; clone_size: few; cdr3_nt: TGTGCCAGCAGCCGAACAGGAGCTCTATCTGGAAACACCATATATTTT; cdr3_aa: CASSRTGALSGNTIYF
d_call: -; v_call: TRBV5-8; j_call: TRBJ1-1; clone_size: -; cdr3_nt: TGTGCCAGCAGCCCTGTCTGGGGGCAGAACACTGAAGCTTTCTTT; cdr3_aa: CASSPVWGQNTEAFF
d_call: -; v_call: TRBV27; j_call: TRBJ2-7; clone_size: -; cdr3_nt: TGTGCCAGCTCCAAGGGGGGGATATCCTACGAGCAGTACTTC; cdr3_aa: CASSKGGISYEQYF
d_call: TRBD1; v_call: TRBV6-5; j_call: TRBJ2-2; clone_size: -; cdr3_nt: TGTGCCAGCAGGGGACAGGGCGCGAACACCGGGGAGCTGTTTTTT; cdr3_aa: CASRGQGANTGELFF
d_call: TRBD2; v_call: TRBV23-1; j_call: TRBJ2-7; clone_size: -; cdr3_nt: TGCGCCAGCAGTCCACACGACCTAAGCGGGAGGACCTACGAGCAGTACTTC; cdr3_aa: CASSPHDLSGRTYEQYF
d_call: -; v_call: TRBV3-1/TRBV3-2; j_call: TRBJ1-2; clone_size: many; cdr3_nt: TGTGCCAGCAGCCAAGGGGGCGGGGGCTATGGCTACACCTTC; cdr3_aa: CASSQGGGGYGYTF
d_call: TRBD1; v_call: TRBV20-1; j_call: TRBJ1-3; clone_size: -; cdr3_nt: TGCAGCACACAGGGGATAAACACCATATATTTT; cdr3_aa: CSTQGINTIYF
d_call: TRBD2; v_call: TRBV3-1/TRBV3-2; j_call: TRBJ2-5; clone_size: -; cdr3_nt: TGTGCCAGCAGCCAAGGGGATGGACTAGCGGGGGGGAGTCGAGAGACCCAGTACTTC; cdr3_aa: CASSQGDGLAGGSRETQYF
d_call: TRBD2; v_call: TRBV6-5; j_call: TRBJ2-1; clone_size: -; cdr3_nt: TGTGCCAGCAGTTCCGGACTAGAGGGGTCTGGTGAGCAGTTCTTC; cdr3_aa: CASSSGLEGSGEQFF
d_call: TRBD1; v_call: TRBV19; j_call: TRBJ1-2; clone_size: -; cdr3_nt: TGTGCCAGTACTCCTATCGAGGACAGGGGGCGTGGGGCCTATGGCTACACCTTC; cdr3_aa: CASTPIEDRGRGAYGYTF
d_call: -; v_call: TRBV7-9; j_call: TRBJ2-1; clone_size: -; cdr3_nt: TGTGCCAGCAGCCCTAATTTCTACAATGAGCAGTTCTTC; cdr3_aa: CASSPNFYNEQFF
d_call: -; v_call: TRBV7-3; j_call: TRBJ2-3; clone_size: few; cdr3_nt: TGTGCCAGCAGCTGGGGCGGGGAAGATACGCAGTATTTT; cdr3_aa: CASSWGGEDTQYF
d_call: TRBD2; v_call: TRBV7-9; j_call: TRBJ2-5; clone_size: -; cdr3_nt: TGTGCCAGCAGCTCTACCGGGACTAGCGGGAGTTGGGGGGCAGAGACCCAGTACTTC; cdr3_aa: CASSSTGTSGSWGAETQYF
d_call: -; v_call: TRBV5-6; j_call: TRBJ2-7; clone_size: few; cdr3_nt: TGTGCCAGCAGCTTGCATCGGTCCGAGCAGTACTTC; cdr3_aa: CASSLHRSEQYF
d_call: TRBD1; v_call: TRBV4-2; j_call: TRBJ2-7; clone_size: -; cdr3_nt: TGTGCCAGCAGCCCTGTGGGGACAGGGGGAGAGCAGTACTTC; cdr3_aa: CASSPVGTGGEQYF
d_call: TRBD1; v_call: TRBV6-1; j_call: TRBJ2-3; clone_size: -; cdr3_nt: TGTGCCAGCAGTGACACAAACAGGGGGCGCGTACTAAATACGCAGTATTTT; cdr3_aa: CASSDTNRGRVLNTQYF
d_call: TRBD2; v_call: TRBV9; j_call: TRBJ2-3; clone_size: -; cdr3_nt: TGTGCCAGCAGTAGCGGGAGGGCCGCAGATACGCAGTATTTT; cdr3_aa: CASSSGRAADTQYF
d_call: -; v_call: TRBV5-3; j_call: TRBJ1-2; clone_size: once; cdr3_nt: TGTGCCAGAAGCTTGGGAAGGGAGCTCTATGGCTACACCTTC; cdr3_aa: CARSLGRELYGYTF
d_call: TRBD2; v_call: TRBV5-1; j_call: TRBJ2-5; clone_size: -; cdr3_nt: TGCGCCAGCAGCCCCTGGGGGGGGGAGACCCAGTACTTC; cdr3_aa: CASSPWGGETQYF
d_call: -; v_call: TRBV3-1/TRBV3-2; j_call: TRBJ1-3; clone_size: -; cdr3_nt: TGTGCCAGCAGCCGAGCGGTCTCTGGAAACACCATATATTTT; cdr3_aa: CASSRAVSGNTIYF
d_call: TRBD1; v_call: TRBV2; j_call: TRBJ1-1; clone_size: -; cdr3_nt: TGTGCCAGCAGTTCAACAGGGGCCGCGAACACTGAAGCTTTCTTT; cdr3_aa: CASSSTGAANTEAFF
d_call: TRBD1; v_call: TRBV19; j_call: TRBJ1-1; clone_size: -; cdr3_nt: TGTGCCAGCCGGGACAGGGGGCGGGTGTGGGGCAGGAGCACTGAAGCTTTCTTT; cdr3_aa: CASRDRGRVWGRSTEAFF
d_call: TRBD1; v_call: TRBV7-9; j_call: TRBJ1-1; clone_size: -; cdr3_nt: TGTGCCAGCAGCTTATATGGGACAGGGCGGTATAAGAACACTGAAGCTTTCTTT; cdr3_aa: CASSLYGTGRYKNTEAFF
d_call: -; v_call: TRBV5-1; j_call: TRBJ1-6; clone_size: -; cdr3_nt: TGCGCCAGCAGCTTGGGGGGACTAGGGGGATCACCCCTCCACTTT; cdr3_aa: CASSLGGLGGSPLHF
d_call: -; v_call: TRBV4-1; j_call: TRBJ2-5; clone_size: -; cdr3_nt: TGCGCCAGCAGCCAGCCGGACTATGCTGAGACCCAGTACTTC; cdr3_aa: CASSQPDYAETQYF
d_call: -; v_call: TRBV30; j_call: TRBJ2-5; clone_size: -; cdr3_nt: TGTGCCTGGGCACCCGAACAGGGTCAAGAGACCCAGTACTTC; cdr3_aa: CAWAPEQGQETQYF
d_call: -; v_call: TRBV2; j_call: TRBJ1-6; clone_size: -; cdr3_nt: TGTGCCAGCAGTCATGACGGGACACATAATTCACCCCTCCACTTT; cdr3_aa: CASSHDGTHNSPLHF
d_call: -; v_call: TRBV5-8; j_call: TRBJ2-3; clone_size: once; cdr3_nt: TGTGCCAGCAGCTTGGCCAGGCAGACCGATGGGACAGATACGCAGTATTTT; cdr3_aa: CASSLARQTDGTDTQYF
d_call: -; v_call: TRBV5-1; j_call: TRBJ2-2; clone_size: -; cdr3_nt: TGCGCCAGCAGCCAAAACCTCAGGGGTTCGGACACCGGGGAGCTGTTTTTT; cdr3_aa: CASSQNLRGSDTGELFF